This T cell receptor (beta chain) is drawn from a study of patients and donors after allogeneic stem cell transplantation. V shed 1 base and J 5 bases; nucleotides not matched to a gene: 13. The CDR3 runs 16 residues. Germline V CDR1 and CDR2: DFQATT, SNEGSKA (reference sequence). From the RT-PCR reads, TCRdb called clonotypes with MiXCR, one entry per CDR3 protein. The sample has hundreds of thousands of distinct CDR3 sequences; around 16% are singletons. The genes are TRBV20-1 and TRBJ2-5; TRBD2 matches 7 bases. The receptor comes from a human donor who was either an allogeneic HSCT recipient or a stem cell or donor lymphocyte infusion donor (not recorded which). It is not recorded whose cells these are; they may come from a transplant donor. The sequenced material came from blood, either unsorted or a sorted T cell fraction (not recorded which). The CDR3 nucleotides are TGCAGTGCTAGAGGGTGGGCGGGGGTGTGGAGGGAGACCCAGTACTTC. It codes for CSARGWAGVWRETQYF.